The entry below gives a single T cell receptor beta chain sequence along with its context. The antigen remains unidentified. These data come from a study of cytomegalovirus exposure and HLA in healthy donors. PCR was performed using 60 Vbeta and 13 Jbeta primers. Assay used: immunoSEQ multiplex PCR; TCRdb lists only in-frame clones, some missing. The profile shows tens of thousands of clones, about three quarters of them singletons. The V gene lost 0 bases and the J gene lost 5 bases, with 12 bases spanning the gap. The length of the CDR3 is 14 residues. Germline V gives CDR1 SGHKS, CDR2 YYEKEE (reference sequence). Study findings and constraints: It was likely that a cluster of highly shared sequence variants was a sequencing artifact. The only immune exposure information that was available was CMV serostatus. Accurate prediction of most subjects' HLA-A and HLA-B alleles from TCR beta sequences was reported. Later work associated 16,951 TCR beta sequences with HLA alleles at 0.05 false discovery rate.

The clonotype originates from a woman in her fifties or sixties in good health and CMV-seropositive. The genes are TRBV5-5 and TRBJ2-7; possible D gene TRBD2, 6 bases. Specimen: PBMCs. This chain's CDR3 is CASSLGGLTHEQYF. The CDR3 DNA is TGTGCCAGCAGCTTGGGGGGACTGACACACGAGCAGTACTTC.